This T cell receptor beta chain was profiled in a study of persistence of HIV-infected CD4 T cells. This CDR3 has 13 amino acids. Per germline, CDR1 MNHEY and CDR2 SVGAGI. V lost 7 bases and J 10 bases, leaving 19 bases between the germline ends. As concerns this clone: The antigen is unknown.

The libraries were made with immunoSEQ version 4 in survey mode. Repertoires were generated with immunoSEQ multiplex PCR, while TCRdb's copy carries only in-frame clones and drops some. The sample records roughly 25,000 clones, less than 85% being singletons. The stimulus was an HIV-1 Gag 15-mer peptide pool, 0.85 to 1 ug/peptide/mL. Sorting of responding CD4+ T cells relied on upregulated CD40 ligand together with CD69. This receptor was taken from an adult man with HIV who was CMV-seropositive. Sequencing used CD4+ T cells sorted from PBMCs after approximately 19-hour stimulation, obtained from a patient who received antiretroviral therapy. This chain connects TRBV6-5 to TRBJ1-1; D is undetermined. For the CDR3, the DNA is TGTGCCAGCAACTCTGGCCGCGTGGGTGTAGCTTTCTTT. It specifies CASNSGRVGVAFF.